This T cell receptor beta chain was retrieved from a study of PD-L1 blockade in urothelial cancer. The time point: peripheral blood 6 weeks after treatment start. Here immunoSEQ multiplex PCR was the method, and the copy in TCRdb shows in-frame clones only, minus some. The data contain tens of thousands of clones, around 87% of them singletons. The CDR3 spans 16 residues. Germline-derived CDR1 and CDR2 are MNHEY and SMNVEV (reference sequence). V gave up 6 bases and J gave up 0 bases, with 16 bases separating them. The receptor was isolated from a man in his sixties with urothelial cancer. Sequencing was performed on PBMCs, taken around atezolizumab (anti-PD-L1) treatment. The rearrangement links TRBV27 to TRBJ2-3; no reliable D call. CDR3 bases: TGTGCCAGCAGAAATACACCGGAGTCTAGCACAGATACGCAGTATTTT. Translated, it gives CASRNTPESSTDTQYF.